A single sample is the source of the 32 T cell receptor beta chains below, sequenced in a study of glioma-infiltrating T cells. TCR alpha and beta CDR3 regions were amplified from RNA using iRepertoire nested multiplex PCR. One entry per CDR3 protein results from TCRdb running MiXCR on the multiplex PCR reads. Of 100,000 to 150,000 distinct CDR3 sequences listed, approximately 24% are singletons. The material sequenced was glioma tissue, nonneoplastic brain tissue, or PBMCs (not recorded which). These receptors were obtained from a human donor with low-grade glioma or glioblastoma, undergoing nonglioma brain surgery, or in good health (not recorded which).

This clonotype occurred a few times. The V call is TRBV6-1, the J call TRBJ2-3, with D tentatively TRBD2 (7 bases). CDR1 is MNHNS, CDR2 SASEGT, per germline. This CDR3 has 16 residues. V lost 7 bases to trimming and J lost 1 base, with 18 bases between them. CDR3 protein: CASTRGGVQGTDTQYF. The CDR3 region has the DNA TGTGCCAGCACCAGAGGGGGGGTACAAGGCACAGATACGCAGTATTTT.

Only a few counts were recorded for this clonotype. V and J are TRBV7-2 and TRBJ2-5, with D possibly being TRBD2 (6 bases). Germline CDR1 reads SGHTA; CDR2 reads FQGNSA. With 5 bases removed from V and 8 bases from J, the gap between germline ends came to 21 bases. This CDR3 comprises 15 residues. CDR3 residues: CASSTQGGGKATQYF. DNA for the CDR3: TGTGCCAGCAGCACCCAGGGAGGAGGTAAAGCCACCCAGTACTTC.

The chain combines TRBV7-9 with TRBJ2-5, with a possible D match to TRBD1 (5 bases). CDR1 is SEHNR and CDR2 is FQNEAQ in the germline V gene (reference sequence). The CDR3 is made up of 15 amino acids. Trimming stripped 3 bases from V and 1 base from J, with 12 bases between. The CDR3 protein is CASSFEGQSQETQYF. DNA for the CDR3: TGTGCCAGCAGCTTTGAAGGACAATCCCAAGAGACCCAGTACTTC. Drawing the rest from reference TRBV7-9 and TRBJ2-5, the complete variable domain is DTGVSQNPRHKITKRGQNVTFRCDPISEHNRLYWYRQTLGQGPEFLTYFQNEAQLEKSRLLSDRFSAERPKGSFSTLEIQRTEQGDSAMYLCASSFEGQSQETQYFGPGTRLLVL.

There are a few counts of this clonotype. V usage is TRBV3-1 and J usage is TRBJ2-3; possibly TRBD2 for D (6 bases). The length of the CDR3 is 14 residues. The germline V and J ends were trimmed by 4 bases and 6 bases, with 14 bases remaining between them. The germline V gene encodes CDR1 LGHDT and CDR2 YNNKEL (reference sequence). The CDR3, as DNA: TGTGCCAGCAGCCCTCGCGGCGGAGGGGATACGCAGTATTTT. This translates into CASSPRGGGDTQYF.

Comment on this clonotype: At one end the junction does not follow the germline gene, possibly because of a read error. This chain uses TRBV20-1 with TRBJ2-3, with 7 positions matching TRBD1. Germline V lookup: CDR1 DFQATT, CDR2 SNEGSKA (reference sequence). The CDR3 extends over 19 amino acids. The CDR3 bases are TGCAGTGCTAGAGACCCCGGACAGGCCCTCTCCCCTATCACAAATACGCAGTATTTT. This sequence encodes CSARDPGQALSPITNTQYF.

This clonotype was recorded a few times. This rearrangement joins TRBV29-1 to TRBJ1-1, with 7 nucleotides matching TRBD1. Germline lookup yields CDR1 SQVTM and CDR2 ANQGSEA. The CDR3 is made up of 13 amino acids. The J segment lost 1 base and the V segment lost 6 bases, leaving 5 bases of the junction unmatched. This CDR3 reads CSVRGQKNTEAFF. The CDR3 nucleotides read TGCAGCGTGAGGGGACAGAAGAACACTGAAGCTTTCTTT.

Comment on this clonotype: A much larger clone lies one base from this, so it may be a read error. The CDR3 is CASSQQDRVYTF. CDR3 coding DNA: TGCGCCAGCAGCCAACAGGACAGGGTCTACACCTTC. The chain joins TRBV4-1 to TRBJ1-2, with 8 bases that match TRBD1. CDR1 is MGHRA, CDR2 YSYEKL, per germline. Trimming at V came to 2 bases and at J to 10 bases, leaving 3 bases not matched to a gene. The CDR3 length is 12 residues.

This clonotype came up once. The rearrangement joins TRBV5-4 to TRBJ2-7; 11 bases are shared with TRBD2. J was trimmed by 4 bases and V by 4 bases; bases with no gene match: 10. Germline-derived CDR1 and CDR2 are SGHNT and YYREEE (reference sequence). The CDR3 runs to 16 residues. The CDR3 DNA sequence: TGTGCCAGCAGCCGGCCGGGGGCTAGCGGGGGGTACGAGCAGTACGTC. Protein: CASSRPGASGGYEQYV.

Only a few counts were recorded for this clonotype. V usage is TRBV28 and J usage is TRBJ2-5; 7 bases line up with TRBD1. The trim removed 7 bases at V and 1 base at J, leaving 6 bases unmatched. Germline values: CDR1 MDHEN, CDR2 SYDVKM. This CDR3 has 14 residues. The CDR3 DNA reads TGTGCCAGCACCACCCGGACAGGCCAAGAGACCCAGTACTTC. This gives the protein CASTTRTGQETQYF.

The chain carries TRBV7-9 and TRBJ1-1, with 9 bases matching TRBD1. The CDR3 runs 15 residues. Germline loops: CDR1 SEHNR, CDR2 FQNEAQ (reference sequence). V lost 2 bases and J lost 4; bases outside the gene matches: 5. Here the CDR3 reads CASSLWDRAATEAFF. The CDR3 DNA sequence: TGTGCCAGCAGCTTATGGGACAGGGCGGCCACTGAAGCTTTCTTT.

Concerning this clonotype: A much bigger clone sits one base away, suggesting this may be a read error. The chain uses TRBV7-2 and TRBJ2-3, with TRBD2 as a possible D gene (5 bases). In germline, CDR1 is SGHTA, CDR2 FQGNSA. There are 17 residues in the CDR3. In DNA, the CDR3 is TGTGCCAGCAGCAACCCCCTGTCGAGCGGATACACAGATACGCGGTATTTT. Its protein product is CASSNPLSSGYTDTRYF.

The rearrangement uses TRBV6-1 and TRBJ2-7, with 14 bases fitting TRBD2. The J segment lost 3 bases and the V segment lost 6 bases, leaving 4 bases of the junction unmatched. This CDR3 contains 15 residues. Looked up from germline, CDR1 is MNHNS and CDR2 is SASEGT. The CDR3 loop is CASRSGLAGDYEQYV. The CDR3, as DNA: TGTGCCAGCAGATCGGGACTAGCGGGGGACTACGAGCAGTACGTC.

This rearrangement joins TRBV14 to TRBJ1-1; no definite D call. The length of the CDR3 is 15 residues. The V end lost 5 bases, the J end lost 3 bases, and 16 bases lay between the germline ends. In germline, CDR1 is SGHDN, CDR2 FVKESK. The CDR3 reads CASSRREQLDTEAFF. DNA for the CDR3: TGTGCCAGCAGCAGAAGAGAACAGCTCGACACTGAAGCTTTCTTT.

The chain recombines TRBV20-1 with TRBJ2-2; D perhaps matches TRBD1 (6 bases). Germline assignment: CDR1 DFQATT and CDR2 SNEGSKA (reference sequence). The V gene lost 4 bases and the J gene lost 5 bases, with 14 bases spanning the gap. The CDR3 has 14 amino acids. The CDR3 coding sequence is TGCAGTGCTACAGCAGGGGCCTATACCGGGGAGCTGTTTTTT. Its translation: CSATAGAYTGELFF.

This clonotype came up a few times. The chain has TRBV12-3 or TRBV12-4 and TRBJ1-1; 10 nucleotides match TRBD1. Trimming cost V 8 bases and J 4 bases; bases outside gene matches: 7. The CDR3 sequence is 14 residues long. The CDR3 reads CASAWGTGATEAFF. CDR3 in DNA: TGTGCCAGCGCTTGGGGGACAGGGGCCACTGAAGCTTTCTTT.

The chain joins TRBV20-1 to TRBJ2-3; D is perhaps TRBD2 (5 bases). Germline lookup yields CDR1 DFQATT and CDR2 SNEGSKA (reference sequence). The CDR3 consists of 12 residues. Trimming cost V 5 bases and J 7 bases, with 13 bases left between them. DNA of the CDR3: TGCAGTGCTCCTCGCCCGGGGAATACGCAGTATTTT. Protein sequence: CSAPRPGNTQYF.

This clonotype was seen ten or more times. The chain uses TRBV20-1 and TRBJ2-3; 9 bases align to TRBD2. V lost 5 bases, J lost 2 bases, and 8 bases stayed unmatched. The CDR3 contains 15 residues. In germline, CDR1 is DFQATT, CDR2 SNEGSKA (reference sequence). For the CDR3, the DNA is TGCAGTGCTCCAAATAGCGGGGGAGTCACAGATACGCAGTATTTT. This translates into CSAPNSGGVTDTQYF.

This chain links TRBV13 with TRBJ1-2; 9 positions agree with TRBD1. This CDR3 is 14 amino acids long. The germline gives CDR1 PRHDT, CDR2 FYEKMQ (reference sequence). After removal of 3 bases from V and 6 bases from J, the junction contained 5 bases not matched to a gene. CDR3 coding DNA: TGTGCCAGCAGCTTCCGACAGGGGGAGAATGGCTACACCTTC. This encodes CASSFRQGENGYTF.

The CDR3 loop reads CSATRQGTSLNTEAFF. CDR3 nucleotides: TGCAGTGCTACCCGACAGGGAACCTCATTGAACACTGAAGCTTTCTTT. The V call is TRBV20-1, the J call TRBJ1-1; TRBD1 matches 7 bases. The CDR3 loop spans 16 amino acids. Germline assignment: CDR1 DFQATT and CDR2 SNEGSKA (reference sequence). V shed 4 bases and J 0 bases; nucleotides not matched to a gene: 11.

In DNA, the CDR3 is TGCGCCAGCAGCCAAATTTCAGGACAGTATCAGCCCCAGCATTTT. It codes for CASSQISGQYQPQHF. The gene calls are TRBV4-1 and TRBJ1-5; possible D gene TRBD1, 6 bases. Germline assignment: CDR1 MGHRA and CDR2 YSYEKL. V was trimmed by 2 bases and J by 5 bases, leaving 13 bases between them. The CDR3 is 15 residues long.

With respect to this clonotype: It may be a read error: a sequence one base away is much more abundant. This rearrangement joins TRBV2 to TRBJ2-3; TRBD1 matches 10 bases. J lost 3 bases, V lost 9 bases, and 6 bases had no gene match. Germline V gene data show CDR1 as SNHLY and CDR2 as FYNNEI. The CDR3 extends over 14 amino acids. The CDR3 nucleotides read TGTGCCAGATGGGGGACAGGGGTGACAGATACGCAGTATTTT. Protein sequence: CARWGTGVTDTQYF.

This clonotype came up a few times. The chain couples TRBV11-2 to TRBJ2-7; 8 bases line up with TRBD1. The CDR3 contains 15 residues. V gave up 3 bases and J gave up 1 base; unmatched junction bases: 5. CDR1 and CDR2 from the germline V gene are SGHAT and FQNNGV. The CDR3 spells CASSLTGVGSYEQYV. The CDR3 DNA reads TGTGCCAGCAGCTTGACAGGGGTCGGTTCCTACGAGCAGTACGTC.

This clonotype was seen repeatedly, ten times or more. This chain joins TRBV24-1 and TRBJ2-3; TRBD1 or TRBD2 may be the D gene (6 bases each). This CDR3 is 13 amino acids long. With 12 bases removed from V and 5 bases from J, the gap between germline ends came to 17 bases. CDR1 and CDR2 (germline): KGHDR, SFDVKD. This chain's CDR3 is CAARNGGGDTQYF. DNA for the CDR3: TGTGCCGCACGCAACGGGGGCGGAGATACGCAGTATTTT.

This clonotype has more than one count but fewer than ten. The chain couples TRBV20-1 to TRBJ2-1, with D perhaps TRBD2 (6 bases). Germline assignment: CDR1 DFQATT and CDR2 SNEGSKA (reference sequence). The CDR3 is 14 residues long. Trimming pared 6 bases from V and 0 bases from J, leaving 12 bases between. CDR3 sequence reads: CSAVGGSSYNEQFF. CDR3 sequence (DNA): TGCAGTGCAGTTGGGGGGAGCTCCTACAATGAGCAGTTCTTC.

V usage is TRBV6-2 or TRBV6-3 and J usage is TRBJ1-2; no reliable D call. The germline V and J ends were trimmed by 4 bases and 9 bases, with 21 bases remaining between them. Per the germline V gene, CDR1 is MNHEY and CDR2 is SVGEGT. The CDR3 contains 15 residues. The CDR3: CASSLGGLTWASYTF. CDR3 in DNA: TGTGCCAGCAGTTTAGGTGGGCTGACCTGGGCGAGCTACACCTTC.

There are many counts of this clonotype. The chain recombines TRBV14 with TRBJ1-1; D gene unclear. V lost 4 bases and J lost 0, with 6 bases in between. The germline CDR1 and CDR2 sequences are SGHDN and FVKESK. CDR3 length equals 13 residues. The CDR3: CASSPRMNTEAFF. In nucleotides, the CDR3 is TGTGCCAGCAGCCCAAGGATGAACACTGAAGCTTTCTTT.

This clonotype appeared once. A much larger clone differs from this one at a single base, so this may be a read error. This chain's CDR3 is CASVRRDAQYF. DNA of the CDR3: TGTGCCAGCGTCCGCCGAGATGCGCAGTATTTT. The V and J genes are TRBV28 and TRBJ2-3; no firm D call. Germline V gene lookup returns CDR1 MDHEN and CDR2 SYDVKM. This CDR3 contains 11 residues. Full variable domain (rest looked up from reference TRBV28 and TRBJ2-3): DVKVTQSSRYLVKRTGEKVFLECVQDMDHENMFWYRQDPGLGLRLIYFSYDVKMKEKGDIPEGYSVSREKKERFSLILESASTNQTSMYLCASVRRDAQYFGPGTRLTVL.

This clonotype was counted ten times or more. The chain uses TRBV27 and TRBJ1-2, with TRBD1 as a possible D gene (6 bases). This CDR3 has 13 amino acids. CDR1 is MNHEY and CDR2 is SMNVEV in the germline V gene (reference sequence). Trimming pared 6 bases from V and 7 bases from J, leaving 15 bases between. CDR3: CASSPTQGSGYTF. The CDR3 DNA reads TGTGCCAGCAGCCCGACACAGGGTTCTGGCTACACCTTC.

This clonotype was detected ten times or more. The chain's CDR3 is CASSLLQRQDTQYF. CDR3 coding DNA: TGTGCCAGCAGCTTGCTCCAACGGCAGGATACGCAGTATTTT. This chain connects TRBV7-2 to TRBJ2-3; no definite D call. V was clipped by 3 bases and J by 6 bases, with 13 bases between them. Per the germline V gene, CDR1 is SGHTA and CDR2 is FQGNSA. This CDR3 is 14 amino acids long.

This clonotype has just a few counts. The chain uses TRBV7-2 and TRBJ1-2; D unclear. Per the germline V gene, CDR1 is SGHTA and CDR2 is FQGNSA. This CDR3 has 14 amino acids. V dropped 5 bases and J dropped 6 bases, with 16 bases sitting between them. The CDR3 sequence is CASSPLSPRDGYTF. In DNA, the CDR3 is TGTGCCAGCAGCCCCCTTTCCCCCCGGGATGGCTACACCTTC. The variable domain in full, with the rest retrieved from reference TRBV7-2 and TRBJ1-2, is GAGVSQSPSNKVTEKGKDVELRCDPISGHTALYWYRQSLGQGLEFLIYFQGNSAPDKSGLPSDRFSAERTGGSVSTLTIQRTQQEDSAVYLCASSPLSPRDGYTFGSGTRLTVV.

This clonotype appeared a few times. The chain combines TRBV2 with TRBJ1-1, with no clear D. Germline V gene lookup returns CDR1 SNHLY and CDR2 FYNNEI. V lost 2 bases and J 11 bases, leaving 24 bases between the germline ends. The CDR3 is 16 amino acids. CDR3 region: CASSERGGGMGMRAFF. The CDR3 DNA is TGTGCCAGCAGTGAAAGAGGAGGCGGGATGGGAATGAGGGCTTTCTTT.

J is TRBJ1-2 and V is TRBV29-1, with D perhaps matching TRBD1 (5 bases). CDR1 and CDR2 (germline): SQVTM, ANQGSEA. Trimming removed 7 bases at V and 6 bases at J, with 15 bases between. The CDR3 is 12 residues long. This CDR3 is CSADTQTDGYTF. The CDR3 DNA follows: TGCAGCGCCGATACTCAGACAGATGGCTACACCTTC. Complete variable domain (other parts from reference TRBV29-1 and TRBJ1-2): SAVISQKPSRDICQRGTSLTIQCQVDSQVTMMFWYRQQPGQSLTLIATANQGSEATYESGFVIDKFPISRPNLTFSTLTVSNMSPEDSSIYLCSADTQTDGYTFGSGTRLTVV.